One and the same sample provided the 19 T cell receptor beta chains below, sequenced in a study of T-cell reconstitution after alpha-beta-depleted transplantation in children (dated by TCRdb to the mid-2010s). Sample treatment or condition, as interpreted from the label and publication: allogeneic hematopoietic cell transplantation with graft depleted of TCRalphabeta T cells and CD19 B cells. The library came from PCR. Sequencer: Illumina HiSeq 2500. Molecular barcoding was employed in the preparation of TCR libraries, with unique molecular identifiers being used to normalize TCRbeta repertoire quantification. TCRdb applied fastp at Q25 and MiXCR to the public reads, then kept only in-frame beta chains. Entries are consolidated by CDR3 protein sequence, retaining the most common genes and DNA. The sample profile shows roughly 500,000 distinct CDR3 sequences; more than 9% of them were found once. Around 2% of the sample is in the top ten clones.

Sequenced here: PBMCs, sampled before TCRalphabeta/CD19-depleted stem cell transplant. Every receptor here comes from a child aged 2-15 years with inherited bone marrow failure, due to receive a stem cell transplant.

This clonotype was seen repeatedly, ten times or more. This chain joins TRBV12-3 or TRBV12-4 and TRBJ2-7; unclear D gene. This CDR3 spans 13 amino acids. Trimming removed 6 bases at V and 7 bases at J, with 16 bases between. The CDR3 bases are TGTGCCAGCAGCTCGCTGGGCTTTGGGGAGCAGTACTTC. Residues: CASSSLGFGEQYF.

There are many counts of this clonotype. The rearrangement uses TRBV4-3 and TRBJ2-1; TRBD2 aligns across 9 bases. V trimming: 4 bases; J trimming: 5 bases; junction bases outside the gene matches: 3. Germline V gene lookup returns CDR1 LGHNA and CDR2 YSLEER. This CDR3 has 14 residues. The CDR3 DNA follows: TGCGCCAGCAGCCGGCGGGAGGGAAACAATGAGCAGTTCTTC. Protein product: CASSRREGNNEQFF.

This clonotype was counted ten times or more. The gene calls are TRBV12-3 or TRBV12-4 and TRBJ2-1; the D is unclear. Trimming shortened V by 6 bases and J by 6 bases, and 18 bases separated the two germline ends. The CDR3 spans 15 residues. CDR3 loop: CASSPRFLEINEQFF. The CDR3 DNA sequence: TGTGCCAGCAGCCCGCGTTTTCTGGAGATCAATGAGCAGTTCTTC.

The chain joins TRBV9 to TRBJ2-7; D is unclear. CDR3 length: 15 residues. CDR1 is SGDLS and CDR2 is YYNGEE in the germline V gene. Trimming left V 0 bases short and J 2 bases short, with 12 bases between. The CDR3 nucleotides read TGTGCCAGCAGCGTAGACTTCAGACAACCCTACGAGCAGTACTTC. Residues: CASSVDFRQPYEQYF.

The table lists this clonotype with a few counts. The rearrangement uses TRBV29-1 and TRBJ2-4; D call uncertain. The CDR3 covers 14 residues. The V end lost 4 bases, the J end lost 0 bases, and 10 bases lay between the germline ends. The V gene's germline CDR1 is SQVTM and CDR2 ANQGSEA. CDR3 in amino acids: CSVAGKLAKNIQYF. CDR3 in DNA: TGCAGCGTTGCCGGAAAGCTAGCCAAAAACATTCAGTACTTC.

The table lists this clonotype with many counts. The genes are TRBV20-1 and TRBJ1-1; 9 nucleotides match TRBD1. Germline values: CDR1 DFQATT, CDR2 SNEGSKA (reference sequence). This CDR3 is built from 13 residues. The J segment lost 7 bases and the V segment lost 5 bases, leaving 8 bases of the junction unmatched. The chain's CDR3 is CSAGHRGRVEAFF. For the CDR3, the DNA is TGCAGTGCTGGTCACAGGGGGCGGGTTGAAGCTTTCTTT.

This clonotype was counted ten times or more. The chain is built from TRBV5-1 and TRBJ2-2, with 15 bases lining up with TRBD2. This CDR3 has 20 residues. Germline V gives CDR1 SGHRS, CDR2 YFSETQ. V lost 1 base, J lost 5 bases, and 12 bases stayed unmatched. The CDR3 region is CASSLQPGLAGGHWTGELFF. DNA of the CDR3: TGCGCCAGCAGCTTGCAACCGGGACTAGCGGGAGGTCATTGGACCGGGGAGCTGTTTTTT.

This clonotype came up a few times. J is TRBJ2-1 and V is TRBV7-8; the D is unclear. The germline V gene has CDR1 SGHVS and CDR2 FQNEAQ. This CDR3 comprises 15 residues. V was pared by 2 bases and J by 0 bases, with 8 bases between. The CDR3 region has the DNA TGTGCCAGCAGCTTAATCTTTAGCTCCTACAATGAGCAGTTCTTC. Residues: CASSLIFSSYNEQFF.

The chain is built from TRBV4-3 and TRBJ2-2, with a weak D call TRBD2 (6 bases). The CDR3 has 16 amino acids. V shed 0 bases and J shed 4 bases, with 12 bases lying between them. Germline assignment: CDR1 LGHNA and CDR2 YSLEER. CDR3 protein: CASSQEGGTSTGELFF. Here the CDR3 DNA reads TGCGCCAGCAGCCAAGAGGGGGGAACTTCCACCGGGGAGCTGTTTTTT.

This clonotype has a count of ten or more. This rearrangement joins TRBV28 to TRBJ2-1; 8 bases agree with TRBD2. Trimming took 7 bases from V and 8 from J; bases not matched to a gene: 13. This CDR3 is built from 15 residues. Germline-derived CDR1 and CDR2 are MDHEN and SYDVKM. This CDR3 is CASTRLGSGIDEQFF. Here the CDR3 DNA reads TGTGCCAGCACCCGCCTTGGTAGCGGGATAGATGAGCAGTTCTTC.

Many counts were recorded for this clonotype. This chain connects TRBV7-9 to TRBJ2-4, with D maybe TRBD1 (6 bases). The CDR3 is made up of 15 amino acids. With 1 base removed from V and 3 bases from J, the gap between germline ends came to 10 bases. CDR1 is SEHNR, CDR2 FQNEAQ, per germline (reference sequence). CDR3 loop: CASSLEQGIKNIQYF. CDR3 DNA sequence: TGTGCCAGCAGCTTAGAACAGGGTATCAAAAACATTCAGTACTTC.

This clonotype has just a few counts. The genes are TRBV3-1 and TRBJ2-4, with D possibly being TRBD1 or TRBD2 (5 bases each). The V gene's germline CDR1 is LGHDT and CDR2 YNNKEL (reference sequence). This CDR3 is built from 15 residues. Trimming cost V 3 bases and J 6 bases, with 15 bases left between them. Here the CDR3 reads CASSQVPGRGNIQYF. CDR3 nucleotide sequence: TGTGCCAGCAGCCAGGTACCGGGACGGGGAAACATTCAGTACTTC.

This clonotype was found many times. The CDR3 reads CASSLVPAAEQYF. The CDR3 DNA follows: TGTGCCAGCAGCTTAGTTCCAGCCGCCGAGCAGTACTTC. This sequence joins TRBV7-2 and TRBJ2-7; no firm D call. Germline V gene sequence: CDR1 SGHTA, CDR2 FQGNSA. The CDR3 has 13 amino acids. V was trimmed by 1 base and J by 6 bases, leaving 10 bases between them.

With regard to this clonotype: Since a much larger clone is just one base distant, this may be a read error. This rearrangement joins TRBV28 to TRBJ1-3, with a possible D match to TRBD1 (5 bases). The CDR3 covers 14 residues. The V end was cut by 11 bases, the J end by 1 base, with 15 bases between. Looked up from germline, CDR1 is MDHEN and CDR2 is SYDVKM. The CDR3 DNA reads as TGTGCCGGCAATTACCAGGGTTCTGGAAACACCATATATTTT. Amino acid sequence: CAGNYQGSGNTIYF.

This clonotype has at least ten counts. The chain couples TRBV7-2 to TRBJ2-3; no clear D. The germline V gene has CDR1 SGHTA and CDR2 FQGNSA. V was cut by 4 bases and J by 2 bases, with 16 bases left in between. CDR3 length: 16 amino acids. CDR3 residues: CASSSLRAILTDTQYF. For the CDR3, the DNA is TGTGCCAGCAGCTCATTAAGGGCTATTCTCACAGATACGCAGTATTTT.

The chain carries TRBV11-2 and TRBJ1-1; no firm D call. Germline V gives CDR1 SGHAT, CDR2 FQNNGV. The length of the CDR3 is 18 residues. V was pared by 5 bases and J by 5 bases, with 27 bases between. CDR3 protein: CASSPRPVDPAVATEAFF. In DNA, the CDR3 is TGTGCCAGCAGCCCTAGGCCGGTAGACCCGGCGGTCGCTACTGAAGCTTTCTTT.

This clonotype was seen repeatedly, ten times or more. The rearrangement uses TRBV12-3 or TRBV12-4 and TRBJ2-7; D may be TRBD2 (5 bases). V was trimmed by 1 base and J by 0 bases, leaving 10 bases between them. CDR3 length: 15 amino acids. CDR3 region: CASSLGGYASYEQYF. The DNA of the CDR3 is TGTGCCAGCAGTTTAGGCGGGTACGCCTCCTACGAGCAGTACTTC.

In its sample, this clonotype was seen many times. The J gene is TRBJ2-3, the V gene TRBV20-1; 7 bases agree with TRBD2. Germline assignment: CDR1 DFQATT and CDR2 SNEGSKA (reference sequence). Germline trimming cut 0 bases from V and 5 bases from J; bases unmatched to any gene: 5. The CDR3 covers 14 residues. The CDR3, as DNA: TGCAGTGCTAGAGATCGCGGGAGTGGAGATACGCAGTATTTT. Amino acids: CSARDRGSGDTQYF.

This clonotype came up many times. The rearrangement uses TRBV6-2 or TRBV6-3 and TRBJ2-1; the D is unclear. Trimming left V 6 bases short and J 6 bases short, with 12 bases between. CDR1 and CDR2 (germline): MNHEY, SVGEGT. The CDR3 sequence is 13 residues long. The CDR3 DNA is TGTGCCAGCAGAGTTAGGTCGTTCAATGAGCAGTTCTTC. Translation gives CASRVRSFNEQFF.